A single sample is the source of the 7 T cell receptor beta chains below, sequenced in a study of T-cell memory formation after mild COVID-19. MiXCR, run by TCRdb on the 5' RACE reads, gives a single entry per CDR3 protein. The sample holds about 350,000 distinct CDR3 sequences, approximately 15% seen once. The sequencing input was PBMCs or a T cell subset sorted from them (not recorded which). The receptors were gathered from a man aged 18 to 30 who had mild COVID-19 (a few samples of this study predate the infection). Cell type and time point are not known.

The chain carries TRBV7-3 and TRBJ2-5, with TRBD2 matching over 12 bases. Looked up from germline, CDR1 is SGHTA and CDR2 is FQGTGA. The CDR3 runs 14 residues. With 5 bases clipped from V and 11 bases from J, the junction kept 9 bases outside the gene matches. In DNA form, the CDR3 reads TGTGCCAGCAGCCCTCGGACTAGCGGGGATGAACAGTACTTC. It translates to CASSPRTSGDEQYF.

A few counts support this clonotype. The chain carries TRBV9 and TRBJ2-5; D is possibly TRBD2 (7 bases). Per germline, CDR1 SGDLS and CDR2 YYNGEE. V lost 4 bases to trimming and J lost 2 bases, with 15 bases between them. The CDR3 is 15 residues long. The CDR3 DNA is TGTGCCAGCAGCCGAGGGGGGGGTCCTCAAGAGACCCAGTACTTC. Translated, it gives CASSRGGGPQETQYF.

This clonotype was found a few times. V is TRBV10-3 and J is TRBJ2-2; 10 bases map to TRBD2. V shed 5 bases, J shed 8 bases, and the junction held 5 bases outside the gene matches. CDR3 length: 14 residues. Germline V CDR1 and CDR2: ENHRY, SYGVKD. The CDR3 here is CAISWLAGEGELFF. The CDR3 nucleotides are TGTGCCATCAGTTGGCTAGCGGGAGAGGGGGAGCTGTTTTTT.

This clonotype has only a few counts. V and J are TRBV15 and TRBJ1-1; no clear D gene. Trimming took off 0 bases at V and 3 bases at J, with 14 bases between the two ends. The CDR3 sequence is 16 residues long. Germline CDR1 is LNHNV and CDR2 is YYDKDF (reference sequence). CDR3 region: CATSRDRRVLDTEAFF. CDR3 in DNA: TGTGCCACCAGCAGAGATCGGAGGGTATTGGACACTGAAGCTTTCTTT.

This clonotype was seen a handful of times. V and J are TRBV12-3 or TRBV12-4 and TRBJ1-2; D perhaps matches TRBD1 (6 bases). V was pared by 6 bases and J by 8 bases, with 16 bases between. There are 13 residues in the CDR3. The CDR3 loop reads CASSPLGGHGYTF. The CDR3 DNA follows: TGTGCCAGCAGCCCCCTTGGGGGGCACGGCTACACCTTC.

This chain connects TRBV5-1 to TRBJ2-3; D possibly corresponds to TRBD1 (5 bases). The CDR3 has 16 amino acids. Germline loops: CDR1 SGHRS, CDR2 YFSETQ. V was trimmed by 1 base and J by 1 base, leaving 13 bases between them. The DNA for the CDR3 is TGCGCCAGCAGCTTGTCTCAGGGCCCCCGCACAGATACGCAGTATTTT. Encoded protein: CASSLSQGPRTDTQYF.

In this sample, this clonotype turned up a few times. The CDR3 here is CASSPRVAGVLTDTQYF. CDR3 coding DNA: TGTGCCAGCAGCCCTCGGGTAGCGGGGGTCCTCACAGATACGCAGTATTTT. The chain recombines TRBV9 with TRBJ2-3; 9 bases map to TRBD2. CDR1 is SGDLS and CDR2 is YYNGEE in the germline V gene. The CDR3 covers 17 residues. V lost 4 bases and J lost 2; bases outside the gene matches: 11.